These 27 T cell receptor beta chains came from one sample sequenced in a study of Ad26.COV2.S vaccination and SARS-CoV-2 variants. Profiled with immunoSEQ multiplex PCR; TCRdb holds only in-frame clones, not every one. Among about 450,000 clones, 89% were seen once, and the ten largest hold approximately 2.5%. Treatment given: roughly 20 received Ad26.COV2.S at low or high dose, single or two shots; about five received placebo; per-sample allocation not given. Sampling was done on day 63 after the first vaccine or placebo injection. This specimen was peripheral blood, taken in a trial of Ad26.COV2.S vaccine versus placebo. These receptor sequences come from a person between 18 and 60 years old who received the Ad26.COV2.S COVID-19 vaccine or a placebo.

The CDR3 nucleotides read TGTGCCAGCAGCCCCCTTTCCTTCCAGGGACACACCGGGGAGCTGTTTTTT. It translates to CASSPLSFQGHTGELFF. This sequence joins TRBV9 and TRBJ2-2, with D perhaps being TRBD1 or TRBD2 (5 bases each). V shed 4 bases and J shed 3 bases, with 19 bases lying between them. The CDR3 is 17 residues long. Germline CDR1 reads SGDLS; CDR2 reads YYNGEE.

The rearrangement joins TRBV6-5 to TRBJ1-1; 9 bases agree with TRBD1. CDR1 and CDR2 (germline): MNHEY, SVGAGI. V trimming: 6 bases; J trimming: 5 bases; junction bases outside the gene matches: 7. The CDR3 length is 14 residues. The CDR3 DNA reads as TGTGCCAGCAGACGGGACAGGGTATTGACTGAAGCTTTCTTT. Its translation is CASRRDRVLTEAFF.

The genes are TRBV5-4 and TRBJ2-7; 10 bases are shared with TRBD1. The CDR3 runs to 14 residues. Germline V gives CDR1 SGHNT, CDR2 YYREEE (reference sequence). With V trimmed by 4 bases and J by 6 bases, 7 bases remained unmatched. The CDR3 spells CASSLDRGQSEQYV. The CDR3 region has the DNA TGTGCCAGCAGCCTCGACAGGGGGCAGAGCGAGCAGTACGTC.

The sample holds one count of this clone. This rearrangement joins TRBV19 to TRBJ1-2; D remains unclear. Deletions cut 3 bases from V and 6 bases from J, with 5 bases between. From germline, CDR1 is LNHDA and CDR2 SQIVND (reference sequence). This CDR3 comprises 11 residues. Here the CDR3 reads CASSMYHGYTF. The CDR3 nucleotides are TGTGCCAGTAGTATGTATCATGGCTACACCTTC.

The chain combines TRBV4-3 with TRBJ2-3, with D unclear. Trimming shortened V by 0 bases and J by 2 bases, and 18 bases separated the two germline ends. The CDR3 loop spans 18 amino acids. Germline V lookup: CDR1 LGHNA, CDR2 YSLEER. CDR3 loop: CASSQDRYSRTATDTQYF. The CDR3 DNA sequence: TGCGCCAGCAGCCAAGATCGGTATAGCCGGACCGCCACAGATACGCAGTATTTT.

The chain is built from TRBV2 and TRBJ2-2; a possible D gene is TRBD2 (6 bases). V lost 7 bases and J lost 3, with 6 bases in between. This CDR3 is built from 12 residues. Per the germline V gene, CDR1 is SNHLY and CDR2 is FYNNEI. The CDR3 DNA reads as TGTGCCAGCACGGGGGACACCGGGGAGCTGTTTTTT. Protein product: CASTGDTGELFF.

The rearrangement joins TRBV27 to TRBJ2-1; 12 bases fit TRBD1. Germline loops: CDR1 MNHEY, CDR2 SMNVEV (reference sequence). This CDR3 is built from 15 residues. The V segment lost 3 bases and the J segment 10 bases; nucleotides outside the gene matches: 7. DNA for the CDR3: TGTGCCAGCAGTTTGGGACAGGGGGCCGGCCGGGAGCAGTTCTTC. Protein: CASSLGQGAGREQFF.

The chain is built from TRBV24-1 and TRBJ2-1, with 10 bases fitting TRBD1. The CDR3 consists of 18 residues. CDR1 and CDR2 from the germline V gene are KGHDR and SFDVKD. Trimming cost V 4 bases and J 2 bases; bases outside gene matches: 10. CDR3 DNA sequence: TGTGCCACCAGTGACAACAGAAACGGACAGGGGGCCTACAATGAGCAGTTCTTC. This encodes CATSDNRNGQGAYNEQFF.

This clone was recorded a few times. The chain is built from TRBV5-1 and TRBJ1-5; tentatively, D is TRBD1 (6 bases). With 4 bases removed from V and 0 bases from J, the gap between germline ends came to 11 bases. Germline V CDR1 and CDR2: SGHRS, YFSETQ. The CDR3 loop spans 15 amino acids. The DNA for the CDR3 is TGCGCCAGCAGCCCGCAGGGGTATAGCAATCAGCCCCAGCATTTT. Protein product: CASSPQGYSNQPQHF.

The chain employs TRBV19 and TRBJ1-1; TRBD1 matches at 7 bases. With 6 bases clipped from V and 4 bases from J, the junction kept 5 bases outside the gene matches. The CDR3 is made up of 13 amino acids. Germline CDR1 reads LNHDA; CDR2 reads SQIVND (reference sequence). The CDR3 DNA is TGTGCCAGTAGGGGACAGTACGGCACTGAAGCTTTCTTT. Protein: CASRGQYGTEAFF.

This clone was observed a single time. The rearrangement uses TRBV6-1 and TRBJ1-6, with 7 bases fitting TRBD1. Trimming cost V 1 base and J 3 bases; bases outside gene matches: 3. This CDR3 is 16 amino acids long. Germline loops: CDR1 MNHNS, CDR2 SASEGT. The CDR3, as DNA: TGTGCCAGCAGTGAAGAAAGGGACAGCTATAATTCACCCCTCCACTTT. Amino acid sequence: CASSEERDSYNSPLHF.

The rearrangement links TRBV7-3 to TRBJ2-3, with 9 nucleotides matching TRBD1. The trim removed 5 bases at V and 2 bases at J, leaving 2 bases unmatched. Per the germline V gene, CDR1 is SGHTA and CDR2 is FQGTGA. This CDR3 comprises 14 residues. The chain's CDR3 is CASSPQGATDTQYF. The CDR3 nucleotides are TGTGCCAGCAGCCCACAGGGGGCCACAGATACGCAGTATTTT.

The chain combines TRBV5-1 with TRBJ2-3, with TRBD1 as a possible D gene (5 bases). Deletions cut 0 bases from V and 6 bases from J, with 5 bases between. CDR3 size: 12 residues. Germline loops: CDR1 SGHRS, CDR2 YFSETQ. The CDR3 loop reads CASSLEGDTQYF. In nucleotides, the CDR3 is TGCGCCAGCAGCTTGGAGGGGGATACGCAGTATTTT. The full variable domain, its missing parts supplied by reference TRBV5-1 and TRBJ2-3, is KAGVTQTPRYLIKTRGQQVTLSCSPISGHRSVSWYQQTPGQGLQFLFEYFSETQRNKGNFPGRFSGRQFSNSRSEMNVSTLELGDSALYLCASSLEGDTQYFGPGTRLTVL.

The rearrangement uses TRBV27 and TRBJ1-2; 8 bases agree with TRBD1. V gave up 5 bases and J gave up 5 bases; unmatched junction bases: 10. Germline CDR1 reads MNHEY; CDR2 reads SMNVEV (reference sequence). The CDR3 extends over 15 amino acids. The chain's CDR3 is CASSDTGGVEYGYTF. CDR3 nucleotide sequence: TGTGCCAGCAGTGACACAGGGGGGGTAGAATATGGCTACACCTTC.

This sequence joins TRBV11-1 and TRBJ2-7; no clear D gene. Germline loops: CDR1 SGHAT, CDR2 FQDESV (reference sequence). This CDR3 contains 14 residues. Trimming cost V 2 bases and J 3 bases, with 11 bases left between them. For the CDR3, the DNA is TGTGCCAGCAGCTTAAGTTCCAGATTCTACGAGCAGTACTTC. Its translation is CASSLSSRFYEQYF.

Worth noting for this clone: Other DNA sequences in this specimen translate into the identical CDR3. The chain couples TRBV15 to TRBJ1-3, with a weak D call TRBD1 (5 bases). CDR1 is LNHNV and CDR2 is YYDKDF in the germline V gene (reference sequence). Trimming removed 0 bases at V and 1 base at J, with 7 bases between. The CDR3 runs to 15 residues. In nucleotides, the CDR3 is TGTGCCACCAGCAGAGAGGGGGGATCTGGAAACACCATATATTTT. Translated, it gives CATSREGGSGNTIYF.

This sequence joins TRBV24-1 and TRBJ2-3; tentatively, D is TRBD1 (6 bases). V dropped 4 bases and J dropped 2 bases, with 18 bases sitting between them. The CDR3 sequence is 17 residues long. The germline V gene has CDR1 KGHDR and CDR2 SFDVKD. The CDR3 here is CATSDSTSDRYTDTQYF. CDR3 sequence (DNA): TGTGCCACCAGTGACTCAACCTCGGACAGATACACAGATACGCAGTATTTT.

The CDR3 protein is CASSLIGDNSEAFF. Here the CDR3 DNA reads TGTGCCAGCAGCTTAATAGGGGATAACTCTGAAGCTTTCTTT. The chain employs TRBV7-9 and TRBJ1-1, with D maybe TRBD1 (5 bases). Germline lookup yields CDR1 SEHNR and CDR2 FQNEAQ (reference sequence). This CDR3 has 14 residues. Trimming shortened V by 2 bases and J by 6 bases, and 13 bases separated the two germline ends.

This clone came up once. The rearrangement joins TRBV19 to TRBJ1-5; possible D gene TRBD1, 5 bases. CDR3 size: 15 residues. Germline assignment: CDR1 LNHDA and CDR2 SQIVND (reference sequence). V was pared by 3 bases and J by 4 bases, with 13 bases between. CDR3 nucleotides: TGTGCCAGTAGTATTCTAGGACATATGAATCAGCCCCAGCATTTT. This translates into CASSILGHMNQPQHF.

The chain uses TRBV15 and TRBJ2-5; D gene uncertain. Germline V gives CDR1 LNHNV, CDR2 YYDKDF (reference sequence). The CDR3 covers 14 residues. Trimming pared 0 bases from V and 1 base from J, leaving 6 bases between. The CDR3 nucleotides are TGTGCCACCAGCAGAGATACCGCCCAAGAGACCCAGTACTTC. Its translation is CATSRDTAQETQYF.

Here the CDR3 reads CASSYSRAAEAFF. The DNA for the CDR3 is TGTGCCAGCAGTTACTCCAGGGCGGCTGAAGCTTTCTTT. J is TRBJ1-1 and V is TRBV6-2 or TRBV6-3; D possibly corresponds to TRBD1 (5 bases). The CDR3 extends over 13 amino acids. In germline, CDR1 is MNHEY, CDR2 SVGEGT. V was shortened by 0 bases and J by 6 bases, with 8 bases between the two germline ends.

This sequence joins TRBV19 and TRBJ2-3; no reliable D call. CDR1 LNHDA and CDR2 SQIVND come from the germline V gene (reference sequence). The CDR3 spans 16 residues. Trimming removed 3 bases from V and 2 bases from J, with 15 bases in between. The CDR3 loop reads CASSMDTDWATDTQYF. CDR3 bases: TGTGCCAGTAGTATGGATACAGACTGGGCCACAGATACGCAGTATTTT.

About this clone: The same CDR3 is also encoded by other DNA sequences in this sample. The chain carries TRBV19 and TRBJ1-5; 7 positions match TRBD1. V lost 3 bases and J lost 4; bases outside the gene matches: 3. The CDR3 runs to 14 residues. Germline CDR1 reads LNHDA; CDR2 reads SQIVND (reference sequence). CDR3 protein: CASSIRDSNQPQHF. For the CDR3, the DNA is TGTGCCAGTAGTATCCGGGACAGTAATCAGCCCCAGCATTTT.

V and J are TRBV28 and TRBJ2-1, with TRBD2 as a possible D gene (6 bases). Germline V CDR1 and CDR2: MDHEN, SYDVKM. The V and J ends lost 7 bases and 6 bases respectively, with 19 bases between them. This CDR3 contains 15 residues. The CDR3 DNA sequence: TGTGCCAGCATCCCCCCGTGGGGGACTCGCAATGAGCAGTTCTTC. It specifies CASIPPWGTRNEQFF.

The J gene is TRBJ1-4, the V gene TRBV27; unclear D gene. The CDR3 covers 14 residues. Trimming left V 3 bases short and J 8 bases short, with 13 bases between. Germline-derived CDR1 and CDR2 are MNHEY and SMNVEV (reference sequence). This CDR3 reads CASSFSSFGEKLFF. DNA of the CDR3: TGTGCCAGCAGTTTTTCCAGTTTCGGGGAAAAACTGTTTTTT.

V and J are TRBV20-1 and TRBJ1-4; a possible D gene is TRBD1 (5 bases). CDR1 and CDR2 from the germline V gene are DFQATT and SNEGSKA (reference sequence). The V end lost 4 bases, the J end lost 5 bases, and 11 bases lay between the germline ends. The length of the CDR3 is 13 residues. The CDR3 nucleotides are TGCAGTGCTATTGACAGCTACAATGAAAAACTGTTTTTT. Amino acid sequence: CSAIDSYNEKLFF.

The chain employs TRBV30 and TRBJ1-5; D may be TRBD1 (6 bases). Germline V CDR1 and CDR2: GTSNPN, SVGIG (reference sequence). Trimming pared 3 bases from V and 0 bases from J, leaving 15 bases between. The CDR3 sequence is 16 residues long. This CDR3 is CAWSPSGTSSNQPQHF. The CDR3 region has the DNA TGTGCCTGGAGCCCTTCCGGGACATCTAGCAATCAGCCCCAGCATTTT. Using reference TRBV30 and TRBJ1-5 for the parts outside the CDR3, the full variable domain is SQTIHQWPATLVQPVGSPLSLECTVEGTSNPNLYWYRQAAGRGLQLLFYSVGIGQISSEVPQNLSASRPQDRQFILSSKKLLLSDSGFYLCAWSPSGTSSNQPQHFGDGTRLSIL.